These 15 T cell receptor beta chains came from one sample sequenced in a study of T-cell reconstitution after alpha-beta-depleted transplantation in children. Unique molecular identifiers were used in preparing the TCRbeta library. Using its own MiXCR run on the PCR reads, TCRdb lists one record per CDR3 protein. The sample consists of about 600,000 distinct CDR3 sequences, roughly a tenth of them appearing once. The input for sequencing was PBMCs from the stem cell graft donor, taken from the stem cell graft. The receptors derive from a human donor who donated a stem cell graft to a child with acute myeloid leukemia.

In this sample, this clonotype turned up many times. The rearrangement joins TRBV9 to TRBJ2-1, with a weak D call TRBD1 (6 bases). The V and J ends lost 3 bases and 0 bases respectively, with 10 bases between them. The CDR3 has 15 amino acids. Germline V CDR1 and CDR2: SGDLS, YYNGEE. CDR3 bases: TGTGCCAGCAGCGAGGGGGTCAGCTCCTACAATGAGCAGTTCTTC. Its protein product is CASSEGVSSYNEQFF.

In this sample, this clonotype turned up a few times. CDR3 in amino acids: CASSLRLGQGSKRTQYF. CDR3 DNA: TGCGCCAGCAGCCTGCGGTTGGGACAGGGCTCCAAGAGGACCCAGTACTTC. The chain employs TRBV5-1 and TRBJ2-5, with 9 bases lining up with TRBD1. The J segment lost 7 bases and the V segment lost 4 bases, leaving 17 bases of the junction unmatched. The CDR3 consists of 17 residues. Germline V gives CDR1 SGHRS, CDR2 YFSETQ.

This clonotype was observed a handful of times. The chain couples TRBV20-1 to TRBJ2-7, with TRBD1 matching 10 bases. The CDR3 extends over 15 amino acids. V lost 0 bases to trimming and J lost 7 bases; unmatched junction nucleotides: 9. Germline V gene data show CDR1 as DFQATT and CDR2 as SNEGSKA (reference sequence). CDR3 residues: CSARDYGTGAYEQYF. The CDR3 DNA is TGCAGTGCTAGAGATTACGGGACAGGGGCATATGAGCAGTACTTC.

This clonotype appeared a few times. The chain recombines TRBV12-3 or TRBV12-4 with TRBJ2-7; TRBD2 matches 9 bases. V shed 2 bases and J 0 bases; nucleotides not matched to a gene: 8. The CDR3 is 17 amino acids. The chain's CDR3 is CASSLFSGGSISYEQYF. In DNA, the CDR3 is TGTGCCAGCAGTTTATTTAGCGGGGGATCTATCTCCTACGAGCAGTACTTC.

The chain combines TRBV6-2 or TRBV6-3 with TRBJ2-1, with D unresolved. Germline lookup yields CDR1 MNHEY and CDR2 SVGEGT. This CDR3 region has 13 residues. Trimming shortened V by 7 bases and J by 0 bases, and 7 bases separated the two germline ends. The CDR3 coding sequence is TGTGCCAGCACGGAGTCCTCCTACAATGAGCAGTTCTTC. It translates to CASTESSYNEQFF.

V usage is TRBV20-1 and J usage is TRBJ2-1; 7 bases fit TRBD2. V lost 0 bases, J lost 0 bases, and 8 bases stayed unmatched. This CDR3 has 17 amino acids. Germline CDR1 DFQATT, CDR2 SNEGSKA (reference sequence). For the CDR3, the DNA is TGCAGTGCTAGAGATGCCCCTTGGGACTACTCCTACAATGAGCAGTTCTTC. Translating it yields CSARDAPWDYSYNEQFF.

In this sample, this clonotype turned up a few times. The chain couples TRBV5-1 to TRBJ2-7; 8 bases map to TRBD1. The CDR3 contains 17 residues. CDR1 is SGHRS, CDR2 YFSETQ, per germline. V was clipped by 0 bases and J by 7 bases; unmatched bases: 15. CDR3 in amino acids: CASSLVVSRQGFGEQYF. CDR3 bases: TGCGCCAGCAGCTTGGTAGTATCGAGACAGGGGTTTGGAGAGCAGTACTTC.

This clonotype has only a few counts. This rearrangement joins TRBV30 to TRBJ2-7, with D possibly being TRBD1 or TRBD2 (5 bases each). The germline gives CDR1 GTSNPN, CDR2 SVGIG (reference sequence). Trimming took off 3 bases at V and 3 bases at J, with 9 bases between the two ends. The CDR3 has 12 residues. CDR3 coding DNA: TGTGCCTGGAGGGGGGAGCACTACGAGCAGTACTTC. Translating gives CAWRGEHYEQYF.

The chain couples TRBV29-1 to TRBJ2-2; D remains ambiguous. Per germline, CDR1 SQVTM and CDR2 ANQGSEA. This CDR3 spans 12 amino acids. V was shortened by 4 bases and J by 1 base, with 4 bases between the two germline ends. The CDR3 protein is CSVVGNTGELFF. The CDR3, as DNA: TGCAGCGTTGTAGGGAACACCGGGGAGCTGTTTTTT.

This clonotype occurred many times. The chain joins TRBV27 to TRBJ2-1; 11 bases fit TRBD2. Unmatched junction bases numbered 8, after V lost 3 bases and J lost 7 bases. Per germline, CDR1 MNHEY and CDR2 SMNVEV (reference sequence). CDR3 length equals 16 residues. CDR3 in DNA: TGTGCCAGCAGTTTGTACCTAGCGGGAGGTGAGAATGAGCAGTTCTTC. It encodes CASSLYLAGGENEQFF.

This clonotype was seen more than once but under ten times. This chain connects TRBV30 to TRBJ1-4; the D gene is possibly TRBD1 (5 bases). The CDR3 spans 15 residues. Trimming shortened V by 4 bases and J by 0 bases, and 12 bases separated the two germline ends. Germline V gene data show CDR1 as GTSNPN and CDR2 as SVGIG (reference sequence). CDR3 sequence (DNA): TGTGCCTGGACTGCCGGGGCCGCAACTAATGAAAAACTGTTTTTT. This sequence encodes CAWTAGAATNEKLFF. The whole variable domain, remainder taken from reference TRBV30 and TRBJ1-4, is SQTIHQWPATLVQPVGSPLSLECTVEGTSNPNLYWYRQAAGRGLQLLFYSVGIGQISSEVPQNLSASRPQDRQFILSSKKLLLSDSGFYLCAWTAGAATNEKLFFGSGTQLSVL.

In this sample, this clonotype turned up many times. The J gene is TRBJ1-1, the V gene TRBV24-1; D is undetermined. Germline lookup yields CDR1 KGHDR and CDR2 SFDVKD. The CDR3 is 11 residues long. The V end lost 8 bases, the J end lost 0 bases, and 3 bases lay between the germline ends. The CDR3 loop is CATMMNTEAFF. In DNA form, the CDR3 reads TGTGCCACCATGATGAACACTGAAGCTTTCTTT.

This clonotype has just a few counts. CDR3: CASMTGRVDEQFF. The CDR3 nucleotides are TGTGCCAGCATGACAGGACGGGTGGATGAGCAGTTCTTC. The chain has TRBV7-2 and TRBJ2-1; weak D call: TRBD1 (6 bases). Germline V lookup: CDR1 SGHTA, CDR2 FQGNSA. V was shortened by 7 bases and J by 8 bases, with 15 bases between the two germline ends. The CDR3 has 13 residues.

This clonotype was seen at least ten times. The rearrangement uses TRBV5-1 and TRBJ2-1; D possibly matches TRBD1 or TRBD2 (6 bases each). V was pared by 5 bases and J by 7 bases, with 19 bases between. CDR3 length: 15 residues. Germline lookup yields CDR1 SGHRS and CDR2 YFSETQ. The CDR3 loop is CASSPGALAGNEQFF. The CDR3 nucleotides are TGCGCCAGCAGTCCGGGGGCGCTGGCGGGGAATGAGCAGTTCTTC.

This clonotype was counted many times. This chain joins TRBV28 and TRBJ2-3; D call uncertain. From germline, CDR1 is MDHEN and CDR2 SYDVKM. V lost 2 bases to trimming and J lost 4 bases, with 10 bases between them. The CDR3 length is 14 residues. The CDR3 loop is CASSLPPLADTQYF. DNA for the CDR3: TGTGCCAGCAGTTTACCCCCCCTAGCAGATACGCAGTATTTT.